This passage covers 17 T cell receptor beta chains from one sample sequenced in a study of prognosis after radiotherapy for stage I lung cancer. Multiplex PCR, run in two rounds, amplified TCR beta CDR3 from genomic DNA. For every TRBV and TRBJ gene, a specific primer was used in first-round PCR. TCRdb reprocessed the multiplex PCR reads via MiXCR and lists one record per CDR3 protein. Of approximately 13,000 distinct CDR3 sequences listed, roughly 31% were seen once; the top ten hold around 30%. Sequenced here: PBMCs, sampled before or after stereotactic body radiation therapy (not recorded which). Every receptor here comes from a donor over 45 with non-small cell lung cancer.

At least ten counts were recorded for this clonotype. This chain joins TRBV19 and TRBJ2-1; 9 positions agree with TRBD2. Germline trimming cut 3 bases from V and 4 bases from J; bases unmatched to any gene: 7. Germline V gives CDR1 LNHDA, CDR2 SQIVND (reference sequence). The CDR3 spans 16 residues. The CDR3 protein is CASSMSAGGSYNEQFF. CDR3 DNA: TGTGCCAGTAGTATGAGTGCGGGAGGGTCATACAATGAGCAGTTCTTC.

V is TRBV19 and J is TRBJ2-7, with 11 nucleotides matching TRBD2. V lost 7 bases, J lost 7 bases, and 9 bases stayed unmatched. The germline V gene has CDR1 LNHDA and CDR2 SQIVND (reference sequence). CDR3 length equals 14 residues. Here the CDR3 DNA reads TGTGCCAGTAAAGGGACTAGCGGACCCTGTGAGCAGTACTTC. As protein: CASKGTSGPCEQYF.

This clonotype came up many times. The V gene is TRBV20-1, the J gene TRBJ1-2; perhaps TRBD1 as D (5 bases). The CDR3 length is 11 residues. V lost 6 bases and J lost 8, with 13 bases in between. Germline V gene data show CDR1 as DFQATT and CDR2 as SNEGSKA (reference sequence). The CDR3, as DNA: TGCAGTGCCACTCCCGACAGAGGCTACACCTTC. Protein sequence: CSATPDRGYTF.

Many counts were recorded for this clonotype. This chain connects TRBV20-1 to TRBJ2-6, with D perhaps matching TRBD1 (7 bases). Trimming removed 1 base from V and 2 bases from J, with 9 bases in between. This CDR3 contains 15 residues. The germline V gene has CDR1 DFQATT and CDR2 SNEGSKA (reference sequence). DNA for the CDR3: TGCAGTGCTAGAGGGAGGGGGCCTGGGGCCAACGTCCTGACTTTC. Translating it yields CSARGRGPGANVLTF.

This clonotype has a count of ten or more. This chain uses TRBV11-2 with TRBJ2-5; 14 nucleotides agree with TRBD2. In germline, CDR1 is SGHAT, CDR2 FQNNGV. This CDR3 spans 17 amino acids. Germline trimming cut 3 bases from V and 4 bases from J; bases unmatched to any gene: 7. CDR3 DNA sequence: TGTGCCAGCAGCTTCCAGACCGGACTAGCGGGAGGAGAGACCCAGTACTTC. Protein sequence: CASSFQTGLAGGETQYF.

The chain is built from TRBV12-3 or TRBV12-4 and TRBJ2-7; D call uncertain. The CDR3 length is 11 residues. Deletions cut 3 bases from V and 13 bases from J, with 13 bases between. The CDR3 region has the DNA TGTGCCAGCAGTTTTTTGACGCTCCGTTACTTC. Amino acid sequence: CASSFLTLRYF.

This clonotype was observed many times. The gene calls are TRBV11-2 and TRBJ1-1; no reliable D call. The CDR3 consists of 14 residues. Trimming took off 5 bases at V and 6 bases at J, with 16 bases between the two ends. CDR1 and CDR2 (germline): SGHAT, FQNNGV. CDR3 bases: TGTGCCAGCAGCCAAGTGACGGGTGGGTCTGAAGCTTTCTTT. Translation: CASSQVTGGSEAFF. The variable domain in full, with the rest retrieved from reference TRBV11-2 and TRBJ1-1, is EAGVAQSPRYKIIEKRQSVAFWCNPISGHATLYWYQQILGQGPKLLIQFQNNGVVDDSQLPKDRFSAERLKGVDSTLKIQPAKLEDSAVYLCASSQVTGGSEAFFGQGTRLTVV.

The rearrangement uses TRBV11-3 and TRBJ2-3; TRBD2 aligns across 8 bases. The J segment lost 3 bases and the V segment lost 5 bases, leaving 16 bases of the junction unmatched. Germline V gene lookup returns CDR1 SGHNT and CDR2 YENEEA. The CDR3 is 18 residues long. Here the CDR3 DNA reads TGTGCCAGCAGCCCGGCCCTAGCGGGCCCGTCGGTGACAGATACGCAGTATTTT. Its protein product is CASSPALAGPSVTDTQYF.

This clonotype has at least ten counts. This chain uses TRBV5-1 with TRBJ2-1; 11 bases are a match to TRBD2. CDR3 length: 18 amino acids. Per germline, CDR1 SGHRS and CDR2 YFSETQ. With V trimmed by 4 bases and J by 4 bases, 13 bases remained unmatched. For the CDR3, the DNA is TGCGCCAGCAGCCGAACCATTTTCACTAGCGGGAGTTACAATGAGCAGTTCTTC. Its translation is CASSRTIFTSGSYNEQFF.

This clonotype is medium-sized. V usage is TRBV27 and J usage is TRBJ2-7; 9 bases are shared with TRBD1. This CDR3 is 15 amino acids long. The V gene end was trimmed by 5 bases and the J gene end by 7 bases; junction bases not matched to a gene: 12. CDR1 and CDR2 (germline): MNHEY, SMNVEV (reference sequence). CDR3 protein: CASSAPGQGVREQYF. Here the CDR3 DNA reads TGTGCCAGCAGTGCGCCGGGACAGGGAGTGCGTGAGCAGTACTTC.

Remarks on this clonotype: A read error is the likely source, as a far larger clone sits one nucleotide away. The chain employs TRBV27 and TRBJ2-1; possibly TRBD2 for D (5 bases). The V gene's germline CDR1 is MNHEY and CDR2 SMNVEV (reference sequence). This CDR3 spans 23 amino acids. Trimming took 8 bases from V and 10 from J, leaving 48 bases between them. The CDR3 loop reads CASRMWIPRTLPASQHRSYEQFF. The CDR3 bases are TGTGCCAGCCGGATGTGGATTCCTAGGACTCTTCCCGCCTCCCAACACCGATCCTACGAGCAGTTCTTC.

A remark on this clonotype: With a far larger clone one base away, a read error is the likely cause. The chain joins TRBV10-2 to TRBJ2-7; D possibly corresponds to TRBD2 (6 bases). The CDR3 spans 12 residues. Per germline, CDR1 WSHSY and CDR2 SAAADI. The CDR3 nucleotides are TGTGCCGCCGCTTGGACTACCTACGATCAGTACTTC. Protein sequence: CAAAWTTYDQYF.

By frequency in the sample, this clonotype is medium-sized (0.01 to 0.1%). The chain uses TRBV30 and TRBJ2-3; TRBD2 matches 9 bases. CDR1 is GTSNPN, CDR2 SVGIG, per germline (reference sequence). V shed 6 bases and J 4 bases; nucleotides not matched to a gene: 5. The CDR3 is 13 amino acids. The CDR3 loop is CACSGSGADTQYF. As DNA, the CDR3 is TGTGCCTGTAGCGGGAGTGGCGCAGATACGCAGTATTTT.

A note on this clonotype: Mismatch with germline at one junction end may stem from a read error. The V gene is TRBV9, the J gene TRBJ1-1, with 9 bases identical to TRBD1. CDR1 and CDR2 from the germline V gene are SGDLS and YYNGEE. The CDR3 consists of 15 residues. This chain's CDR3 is CASSVGGTGFTEAFF. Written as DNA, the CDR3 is TGTGCCAGCAGCGTAGGAGGGACAGGGTTCACTGAAGCCTTCTTT.

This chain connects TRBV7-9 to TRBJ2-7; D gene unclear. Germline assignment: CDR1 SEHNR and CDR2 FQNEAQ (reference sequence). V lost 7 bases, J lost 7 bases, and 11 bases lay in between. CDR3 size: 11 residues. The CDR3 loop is CASKPALEQYF. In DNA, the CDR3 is TGTGCCAGCAAACCAGCCCTGGAGCAGTACTTC.

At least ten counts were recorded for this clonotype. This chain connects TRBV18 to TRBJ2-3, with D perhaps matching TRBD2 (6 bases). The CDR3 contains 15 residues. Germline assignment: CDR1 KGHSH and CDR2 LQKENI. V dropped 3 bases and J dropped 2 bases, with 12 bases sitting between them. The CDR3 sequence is CASSPRDGNTDTQYF. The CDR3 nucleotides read TGTGCCAGCTCACCGCGGGACGGAAACACAGATACGCAGTATTTT.

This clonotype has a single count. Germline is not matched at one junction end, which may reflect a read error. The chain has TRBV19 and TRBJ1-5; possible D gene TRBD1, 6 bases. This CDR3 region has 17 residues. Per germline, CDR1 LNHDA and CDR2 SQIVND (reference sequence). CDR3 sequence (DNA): TGTGCCAGTAGTGTTTATCCGGGACACGCCTTTAATCTGCCCCAGCATTTT. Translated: CASSVYPGHAFNLPQHF. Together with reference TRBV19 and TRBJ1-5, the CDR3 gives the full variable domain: DGGITQSPKYLFRKEGQNVTLSCEQNLNHDAMYWYRQDPGQGLRLIYYSQIVNDFQKGDIAEGYSVSREKKESFPLTVTSAQKNPTAFYLCASSVYPGHAFNLPQHFGDGTRLSIL.